This T cell receptor (beta chain) came from a study of T-cell memory formation after mild COVID-19. Study background: In these data, TCR clusters were largely donor specific.

TCRdb re-called the 5' RACE reads through MiXCR, storing one row per CDR3 protein. The sample lists around 100,000 distinct CDR3 sequences, about a fifth occurring once. Germline V gene lookup returns CDR1 MNHEY and CDR2 SVGAGI. V shed 2 bases, J shed 10 bases, and the junction held 22 bases outside the gene matches. The CDR3 runs to 19 residues. A remark on this clonotype: What it recognizes is unknown.

Study conclusions and caveats: The study found contracting CD4+ clones mainly in CM and EM and contracting CD8+ clones in EMRA. Proof of SARS-CoV-2 specificity was absent for the second-wave clones that crested on day 37. While clones contracting from day 15 to 85 were balanced between CD4 and CD8, later expanders leaned CD4+.

This receptor was obtained from a man younger than 30 who had mild COVID-19 (a few samples of this study predate the infection). Cell type and time point are not known. Material for sequencing was PBMCs or a T cell subset sorted from them (not recorded which). The rearrangement joins TRBV6-5 to TRBJ2-1, with 8 bases lining up with TRBD2. This CDR3 reads CASSYKRGLGTPERREQFF. The CDR3 DNA follows: TGTGCCAGCAGTTACAAGCGGGGGTTGGGGACTCCGGAGAGAAGGGAGCAGTTCTTC.